This T cell receptor (beta chain) was observed in a study of blood T cells in healthy people across ages. Next came a second PCR, run for about 6 to 12 cycles, which used a sample-barcoded 5' primer along with a J-beta primer mix. Every cDNA molecule carried a tag from a template-switch adaptor bearing 12 random nucleotides. TCRdb used MiXCR to reprocess the 5' RACE reads, holding one entry per CDR3 protein. Of 700,000 or so distinct CDR3 sequences detected, approximately 22% appear once; the ten largest clones hold 22%. This clonotype was detected only a few times. The antigen is unknown. Findings and caveats of the study: As age increased, TCR beta diversity per million T cells fell in a roughly linear fashion.

This receptor was obtained from a man in his 70s in good health. The sequenced sample was blood.

The CDR3: CASSRLAGGMNEQFF. DNA of the CDR3: TGCGCCAGCAGCCGACTAGCGGGGGGAATGAATGAGCAGTTCTTC. The chain joins TRBV5-1 to TRBJ2-1; TRBD2 matches at 13 bases. The CDR3 is 15 residues long. From germline, CDR1 is SGHRS and CDR2 YFSETQ. V shed 4 bases, J shed 7 bases, and the junction held 5 bases outside the gene matches.